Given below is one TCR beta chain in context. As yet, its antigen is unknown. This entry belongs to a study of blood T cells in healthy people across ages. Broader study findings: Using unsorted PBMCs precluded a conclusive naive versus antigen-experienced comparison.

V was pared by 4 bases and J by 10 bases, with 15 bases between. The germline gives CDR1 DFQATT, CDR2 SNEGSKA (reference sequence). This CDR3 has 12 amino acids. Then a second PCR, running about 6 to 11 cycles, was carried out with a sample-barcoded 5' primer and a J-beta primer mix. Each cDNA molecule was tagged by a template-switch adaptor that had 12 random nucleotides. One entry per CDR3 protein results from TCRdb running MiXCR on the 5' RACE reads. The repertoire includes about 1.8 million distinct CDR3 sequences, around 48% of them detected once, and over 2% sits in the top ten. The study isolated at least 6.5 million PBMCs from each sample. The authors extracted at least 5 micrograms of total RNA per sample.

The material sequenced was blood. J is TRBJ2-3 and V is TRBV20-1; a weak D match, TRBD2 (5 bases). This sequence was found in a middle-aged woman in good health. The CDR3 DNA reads TGCAGTGCTACCCTTACTAGTGGGGCGCAGTATTTT. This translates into CSATLTSGAQYF.